Each of the 12 T cell receptor beta chains below was sequenced from the same sample in a study of blood T cells in healthy people across ages. Primed by a sample-barcoded 5' primer and a J-beta primer mix, a second PCR proceeded for roughly 6 to 12 cycles. One entry per CDR3 protein results from TCRdb running MiXCR on the 5' RACE reads. The data show about 1.8 million distinct CDR3 sequences, with around half seen just once and roughly 2% held by the top ten. Sequencing was done on a sample of blood. These receptors originate from a woman aged 40 to 50 in good health.

The V call is TRBV27, the J call TRBJ2-3; D is unclear. Germline V gives CDR1 MNHEY, CDR2 SMNVEV (reference sequence). The CDR3 runs to 14 residues. Trimming removed 4 bases from V and 2 bases from J, with 10 bases in between. The CDR3 DNA sequence: TGTGCCAGCAGTTCCTACGGGCCCACAGATACGCAGTATTTT. It specifies CASSSYGPTDTQYF.

This chain links TRBV10-1 with TRBJ2-5; D not certain. The DNA end favors TRBJ2-7, so the J call may be wrong. CDR3 size: 13 residues. Germline V gene sequence: CDR1 WNHNN, CDR2 SYGVQD (reference sequence). The CDR3 protein is CASSESGFDEQYF. The DNA for the CDR3 is TGCGCCAGCAGTGAAAGTGGGTTCGACGAGCAGTACTTC.

This chain connects TRBV5-1 to TRBJ2-3, with unresolved D. The V end lost 4 bases, the J end lost 0 bases, and 15 bases lay between the germline ends. Germline CDR1 and CDR2: SGHRS and YFSETQ. The CDR3 has 16 residues. CDR3 amino acids: CASSAAGRGSTDTQYF. The CDR3 DNA sequence: TGCGCCAGCAGCGCAGCCGGACGCGGAAGCACAGATACGCAGTATTTT.

The chain has TRBV4-3 and TRBJ2-3, with 10 bases aligning to TRBD2. CDR3 size: 17 residues. V dropped 0 bases and J dropped 8; count of bases not matched to a gene: 11. CDR1 and CDR2 (germline): LGHNA, YSLEER. This CDR3 is CASSQDFSGGPRSTQYF. CDR3 coding DNA: TGCGCCAGCAGCCAAGATTTTAGCGGGGGGCCACGGTCTACGCAGTATTTT.

V and J are TRBV4-3 and TRBJ1-6, with 9 bases fitting TRBD1. This CDR3 is built from 16 residues. Germline V lookup: CDR1 LGHNA, CDR2 YSLEER. The V gene end was trimmed by 4 bases and the J gene end by 13 bases; junction bases not matched to a gene: 14. Here the CDR3 DNA reads TGCGCCAGCAGCCCCAGTGGGGACAGGGCTACTTCCCCCCTCCACTTT. This gives the protein CASSPSGDRATSPLHF.

The chain carries TRBV18 and TRBJ2-3; possibly TRBD2 for D (6 bases). CDR1 is KGHSH, CDR2 LQKENI, per germline. The CDR3 consists of 18 residues. Trimming pared 0 bases from V and 2 bases from J, leaving 18 bases between. In DNA form, the CDR3 reads TGTGCCAGCTCACCACCGAAGGGGCGGGGCCGACTCACAGATACGCAGTATTTT. Translation: CASSPPKGRGRLTDTQYF.

The chain has TRBV6-2 or TRBV6-3 and TRBJ1-1; tentatively, D is TRBD1 (6 bases). Trimming removed 5 bases from V and 1 base from J, with 17 bases in between. In germline, CDR1 is MNHEY, CDR2 SVGEGT. The CDR3 contains 16 residues. CDR3 sequence (DNA): TGTGCCAGCAGTCACGAAACAGGGTCAGGGAACACTGAAGCTTTCTTT. Translation: CASSHETGSGNTEAFF.

This clonotype was counted only a few times. V usage is TRBV7-6 and J usage is TRBJ2-7; 8 bases align to TRBD1. Unmatched junction bases numbered 7, after V lost 2 bases and J lost 4 bases. Germline V gene sequence: CDR1 SGHVS, CDR2 FNYEAQ. The CDR3 is made up of 15 amino acids. This chain's CDR3 is CASSLSVRGPYEQYF. The CDR3 region has the DNA TGTGCCAGCAGCTTAAGCGTCAGGGGGCCGTACGAGCAGTACTTC. Variable domain in full (rest from reference TRBV7-6 and TRBJ2-7): GAGVSQSPRYKVTKRGQDVALRCDPISGHVSLYWYRQALGQGPEFLTYFNYEAQQDKSGLPNDRFSAERPEGSISTLTIQRTEQRDSAMYRCASSLSVRGPYEQYFGPGTRLTVT.

V and J are TRBV7-2 and TRBJ1-6, with D perhaps matching TRBD1 (5 bases). Germline V gene data show CDR1 as SGHTA and CDR2 as FQGNSA. The CDR3 totals 14 residues. V shed 5 bases and J shed 8 bases, with 13 bases lying between them. In DNA, the CDR3 is TGTGCCAGCAGCCACAGGCCTTTGGATTCACCCCTCCACTTT. Protein product: CASSHRPLDSPLHF. Full variable domain (missing parts from reference TRBV7-2 and TRBJ1-6): GAGVSQSPSNKVTEKGKDVELRCDPISGHTALYWYRQSLGQGLEFLIYFQGNSAPDKSGLPSDRFSAERTGGSVSTLTIQRTQQEDSAVYLCASSHRPLDSPLHFGNGTRLTVT.

Here the CDR3 DNA reads TGTGCCAGCAGTTTAAATACGGCCGTGGGGATCGAGCAGTACTTC. As protein: CASSLNTAVGIEQYF. This chain links TRBV28 with TRBJ2-7; D is ambiguous. The CDR3 is made up of 15 amino acids. Germline V gene data show CDR1 as MDHEN and CDR2 as SYDVKM. Trimming took off 2 bases at V and 6 bases at J, with 17 bases between the two ends.

The chain links TRBV7-2 to TRBJ2-5, with D maybe TRBD2 (6 bases). The CDR3 runs to 14 residues. Between the trimmed V and J ends, which lost 2 bases and 5 bases, there was a span of 12 bases. Looked up from germline, CDR1 is SGHTA and CDR2 is FQGNSA. In DNA form, the CDR3 reads TGTGCCAGCAGCTTAATCCGGAGGGCTGAGACCCAGTACTTC. This gives the protein CASSLIRRAETQYF.

Of note for this clonotype: One end of the junction is discordant with germline, which a read error may explain. The V call is TRBV4-1, the J call TRBJ1-6; perhaps TRBD1 as D (5 bases). Germline V gene data show CDR1 as MGHRA and CDR2 as YSYEKL. CDR3 length: 17 residues. The chain's CDR3 is CASSQEDGGSYNSPLHF. The CDR3 nucleotides are TGCGCCAGTAGCCAAGAAGATGGGGGTTCCTATAATTCACCCCTCCACTTT.